This paragraph reports one TCR beta chain. Its antigen is unidentified. The germline CDR1 and CDR2 sequences are MNHNS and SASEGT. There are 14 residues in the CDR3. With 6 bases removed from V and 1 base from J, the gap between germline ends came to 11 bases. The data were taken from a study of graft-versus-host responses after intestinal transplantation. General study results and limits: Allografts carried high graft-versus-host to host-versus-graft clonal ratios in patients having graft-donor T cell macrochimerism.

Profiled with immunoSEQ multiplex PCR; TCRdb holds only in-frame clones, not every one. Found here are some 24,000 clones, 70% to 90% of them singletons; the top ten hold less than 1%. This clonotype was sampled from a human patient who received an intestinal transplant, so some T cells may come from the graft donor. The J gene is TRBJ2-3, the V gene TRBV6-1, with D possibly matching TRBD2 (7 bases). Here the sequenced sample was PBMCs, taken more than 450 days after intestinal transplant. CDR3 nucleotides: TGTGCCAGCAGGGCGGGGGCGGGCACAGATACGCAGTATTTT. Its protein product is CASRAGAGTDTQYF.